The 17 T cell receptor beta chains in this list originate from one sample, sequenced in a study of cytomegalovirus exposure and HLA in healthy donors. It was with 60 Vbeta and 13 Jbeta primers that the PCR ran. Some clones are missing from TCRdb's copy, which holds only in-frame ones; the method was immunoSEQ multiplex PCR. The table records around 150,000 clones, around 65% of them present only once. Material: PBMCs. The receptors were gathered from a woman between 40 and 55 years old in good health and CMV-seropositive.

The chain uses TRBV27 and TRBJ2-5; 8 nucleotides match TRBD2. V lost 8 bases to trimming and J lost 4 bases; unmatched junction nucleotides: 9. The V gene's germline CDR1 is MNHEY and CDR2 SMNVEV (reference sequence). There are 14 residues in the CDR3. The CDR3 loop is CASRPGGPSETQYF. The DNA of the CDR3 is TGTGCCAGCCGGCCGGGAGGGCCCTCAGAGACCCAGTACTTC.

This clone was recorded once. CDR3 bases: TGTGCCACCAGCGAATTCCGCAGCGGACAAGAGACCCAGTACTTC. This codes for CATSEFRSGQETQYF. The chain recombines TRBV15 with TRBJ2-5; perhaps TRBD2 as D (5 bases). Trimming took off 5 bases at V and 2 bases at J, with 15 bases between the two ends. This CDR3 is 15 amino acids long. The germline gives CDR1 LNHNV, CDR2 YYDKDF (reference sequence).

V is TRBV15 and J is TRBJ2-3; 7 nucleotides line up with TRBD2. CDR3 length: 15 residues. The J segment lost 4 bases and the V segment lost 0 bases, leaving 4 bases of the junction unmatched. The V gene's germline CDR1 is LNHNV and CDR2 YYDKDF (reference sequence). CDR3 sequence: CATSRDEGGADTQYF. The DNA of the CDR3 is TGTGCCACCAGCAGAGATGAGGGAGGGGCAGATACGCAGTATTTT.

The V and J genes are TRBV6-5 and TRBJ2-3; 11 bases line up with TRBD1. J gave up 3 bases and V 4 bases, and 6 bases lay outside the gene matches. The CDR3 has 16 residues. Germline V gene sequence: CDR1 MNHEY, CDR2 SVGAGI. The DNA for the CDR3 is TGTGCCAGCAGTTCCGGGACAGGGGGGTTGACAGATACGCAGTATTTT. This encodes CASSSGTGGLTDTQYF.

The chain has TRBV19 and TRBJ1-2; 10 bases match TRBD1. Germline CDR1 LNHDA, CDR2 SQIVND (reference sequence). The CDR3 extends over 13 amino acids. J lost 8 bases, V lost 5 bases, and 5 bases had no gene match. The CDR3: CASSARDRGGYTF. The CDR3 DNA is TGTGCCAGTAGTGCCCGGGACAGGGGAGGCTACACCTTC. Using reference TRBV19 and TRBJ1-2 for the parts outside the CDR3, the full variable domain is DGGITQSPKYLFRKEGQNVTLSCEQNLNHDAMYWYRQDPGQGLRLIYYSQIVNDFQKGDIAEGYSVSREKKESFPLTVTSAQKNPTAFYLCASSARDRGGYTFGSGTRLTVV.

The gene calls are TRBV9 and TRBJ2-5, with a tentative D call TRBD1 (6 bases). CDR1 and CDR2 from the germline V gene are SGDLS and YYNGEE. The CDR3 consists of 17 residues. V lost 0 bases and J lost 4, with 19 bases in between. CDR3 coding DNA: TGTGCCAGCAGCGTAGGAGGCTCCGGACAAGGGGGAGAGACCCAGTACTTC. Translation: CASSVGGSGQGGETQYF.

The V call is TRBV29-1, the J call TRBJ2-7, with D uncertain. This CDR3 has 13 amino acids. Germline V gives CDR1 SQVTM, CDR2 ANQGSEA. Trimming pared 3 bases from V and 5 bases from J, leaving 14 bases between. The CDR3 bases are TGCAGCGTTGAGAGCCACTCCCAAAACGAGCAGTACTTC. Its translation is CSVESHSQNEQYF.

The V and J genes are TRBV7-2 and TRBJ1-1; no clear D gene. This CDR3 is built from 13 residues. Trimming removed 4 bases from V and 5 bases from J, with 11 bases in between. Germline V gene data show CDR1 as SGHTA and CDR2 as FQGNSA. As DNA, the CDR3 is TGTGCCAGCAGCTCAACGATCAGAACTGAAGCTTTCTTT. This translates into CASSSTIRTEAFF.

The CDR3 protein is CASHRPASVFVADTQYF. In nucleotides, the CDR3 is TGTGCCAGTCATAGGCCGGCTAGTGTCTTTGTTGCAGATACGCAGTATTTT. This chain links TRBV19 with TRBJ2-3, with D unclear. Germline V gene lookup returns CDR1 LNHDA and CDR2 SQIVND (reference sequence). This CDR3 has 17 amino acids. V lost 8 bases and J 4 bases, leaving 25 bases between the germline ends.

The rearrangement uses TRBV27 and TRBJ2-3, with 7 bases matching TRBD1. CDR1 MNHEY and CDR2 SMNVEV come from the germline V gene (reference sequence). The CDR3 totals 15 residues. The V segment lost 3 bases and the J segment 4 bases; nucleotides outside the gene matches: 7. CDR3 sequence (DNA): TGTGCCAGCAGTTTCGCAGGGGACAGCGCAGATACGCAGTATTTT. Amino acids: CASSFAGDSADTQYF.

This chain connects TRBV5-4 to TRBJ2-1; possible D gene TRBD1, 6 bases. Deletions cut 2 bases from V and 5 bases from J, with 8 bases between. Germline-derived CDR1 and CDR2 are SGHNT and YYREEE (reference sequence). This CDR3 has 13 residues. Here the CDR3 DNA reads TGTGCCAGCAGCTTACAGGGTAACAATGAGCAGTTCTTC. This gives the protein CASSLQGNNEQFF.

V is TRBV4-2 and J is TRBJ2-1; TRBD1 matches 7 bases. Germline values: CDR1 LGHNA, CDR2 YNFKEQ. The CDR3 has 15 amino acids. Losses at the gene ends were 2 bases for V and 5 bases for J; bases not matched to a gene: 6. The CDR3 bases are TGTGCCAGCAGCCAACCCGGGACAGAGAACAATGAGCAGTTCTTC. Protein product: CASSQPGTENNEQFF.

V is TRBV5-1 and J is TRBJ2-3, with D tentatively TRBD1 (6 bases). The V gene's germline CDR1 is SGHRS and CDR2 YFSETQ. This CDR3 region has 19 residues. Deletions cut 0 bases from V and 2 bases from J, with 22 bases between. The CDR3 here is CASSLGRPSLGGNTDTQYF. The CDR3 DNA sequence: TGCGCCAGCAGCTTGGGCCGCCCATCCCTAGGGGGTAACACAGATACGCAGTATTTT.

The chain uses TRBV6-4 and TRBJ2-1; a possible D gene is TRBD2 (7 bases). Germline CDR1 reads MRHNA; CDR2 reads SNTAGT. The CDR3 spans 14 residues. Trimming stripped 3 bases from V and 9 bases from J, with 15 bases between. The CDR3 DNA reads as TGTGCCAGCAGTGATTCTGGGGGGGGCGCTGAGCAGTTCTTC. Translation gives CASSDSGGGAEQFF.

This clone was seen more than once but under ten times. V usage is TRBV28 and J usage is TRBJ2-7, with TRBD2 identical over 7 bases. Germline trimming cut 7 bases from V and 2 bases from J; bases unmatched to any gene: 5. The CDR3 is 13 amino acids. CDR1 is MDHEN and CDR2 is SYDVKM in the germline V gene. The CDR3 region has the DNA TGTGCCAGCACTCGGGGGGATCCCTACGAGCAGTACTTC. It is translated as CASTRGDPYEQYF.

This clone has only one observation. The genes are TRBV5-1 and TRBJ2-1; 12 bases map to TRBD2. Losses at the gene ends were 5 bases for V and 9 bases for J; bases not matched to a gene: 6. The CDR3 contains 14 residues. In germline, CDR1 is SGHRS, CDR2 YFSETQ. DNA of the CDR3: TGCGCCAGCAGACGGACTAGCGGGATGACTGAGCAGTTCTTC. Its protein product is CASRRTSGMTEQFF.

V usage is TRBV5-1 and J usage is TRBJ2-3; D is possibly TRBD2 (5 bases). CDR3 length: 15 amino acids. Germline V gene data show CDR1 as SGHRS and CDR2 as YFSETQ. With 0 bases removed from V and 0 bases from J, the gap between germline ends came to 8 bases. The CDR3: CASSLEDFSTDTQYF. The CDR3 nucleotides are TGCGCCAGCAGCTTGGAGGACTTTAGCACAGATACGCAGTATTTT.